This T cell receptor (beta chain) was retrieved from a study of T-cell memory formation after mild COVID-19. Study results and limitations: A subset of responding clones appeared in pre-infection memory, suggesting cross-reactive memory joined. CD8+ contracting clones occupied EMRA, while CD4+ ones occupied mainly CM and EM.

CDR3 length: 15 residues. CDR1 DFQATT and CDR2 SNEGSKA come from the germline V gene (reference sequence). For this clonotype: No antigen is known for it. At one of its ends the junction is not consistent with the germline gene, which may arise from a read error.

5'RACE primed from the constant segment yielded TCR alpha and TCR beta cDNA libraries bearing sample barcodes and UMIs. TCRdb fed the 5' RACE reads into MiXCR, producing one record per CDR3 protein. The sample contains about 50,000 distinct CDR3 sequences, over 8.5% of which appear only once. The chain recombines TRBV20-1 with TRBJ2-1; TRBD2 is a possible D gene (6 bases). This TCR was sampled from an adult woman who had mild COVID-19 (a few samples of this study predate the infection). Cell type and time point are not known. Sequencing input: PBMCs or a T cell subset sorted from them (not recorded which). CDR3 sequence (DNA): TGCAGTGCTAGAGGCATCGGGAGCTCCTACAATGAGCAGTTATTC. Translation: CSARGIGSSYNEQLF.